The present T cell receptor beta chain was sequenced within a study of T cell repertoires in cytomegalovirus infection. Whole-study context: Public signatures in TCR beta pointed to CMV infection and matching HLA type. Study observations and caveats: The response measured ex vivo was dominated by TCR beta clonotypes (HLA-C-restricted and CMV-specific). Carriers of CMV and the relevant HLA type were discriminated by public TCR beta frequency.

A single record per CDR3 protein comes from TCRdb applying MiXCR to the reads. The profile shows about 68,000 distinct CDR3 sequences, 22% of them singletons. Details on this clonotype: The antigen remains unidentified.

The source is a human donor in good health (CMV status not recorded). Some clones in this sample may be carry-over from other donors' samples. The sequenced sample consisted of PBMCs, sequenced either directly or after in vitro stimulation (not recorded which).

CDR3 in amino acids: CSVEDHTGWGTEAFF. CDR3 nucleotide sequence: TGCAGCGTTGAAGATCACACAGGGTGGGGCACTGAAGCTTTCTTT. The rearrangement uses TRBV29-1 and TRBJ1-1, with D perhaps matching TRBD1 (6 bases). The CDR3 sequence is 15 residues long. Between the trimmed V and J ends, which lost 0 bases and 4 bases, there was a span of 15 bases. From germline, CDR1 is SQVTM and CDR2 ANQGSEA.